The clone carrying this T cell receptor beta chain has a count of ten or more. The antigen is not known. This specimen belongs to a study of T cells after posttransplantation cyclophosphamide. Findings and caveats of the study: TRB clonality was highly associated with recipient CMV seropositivity and reactivation.

Generated by immunoSEQ multiplex PCR, the TCRdb table keeps only in-frame clones and is missing some. The repertoire consists of roughly 34,000 clones, none detected only once. The J segment lost 1 base and the V segment lost 2 bases, leaving 0 bases of the junction unmatched. This CDR3 is 15 amino acids long. Germline loops: CDR1 SGHTA, CDR2 FQGNSA. This TCR derives from a woman between 25 and 40 years old in good health and a related stem cell transplant donor. The source material was PBMCs. The genes are TRBV7-2 and TRBJ2-2, with TRBD2 matching over 8 bases. The CDR3, as DNA: TGTGCCAGCAGCTTAAGCGGGGGGAACACCGGGGAGCTGTTTTTT. Its protein product is CASSLSGGNTGELFF.